The 6 T cell receptor beta chains below were found in one sample sequenced in a study of T cell responses to AZD1222 COVID-19 vaccine. Libraries were prepared by immunoSEQ multiplex PCR; TCRdb keeps only in-frame clonotypes and omits some of them. The sample has approximately 180,000 clones, roughly nine tenths seen once. The sample was peripheral blood, taken on day 0 of AZD1222 vaccination. The receptors here all came from an adult in good health.

This chain links TRBV3-1 (or the pseudogene TRBV3-2) with TRBJ1-1, with 12 bases aligning to TRBD1. V dropped 3 bases and J dropped 4; count of bases not matched to a gene: 3. The CDR3 totals 15 residues. Germline V gives CDR1 LGHDT, CDR2 YNNKEL (reference sequence). The CDR3 spells CASSQGTGGGTEAFF. The CDR3 nucleotides read TGTGCCAGCAGCCAGGGGACAGGGGGCGGCACTGAAGCTTTCTTT.

V and J are TRBV21-1 and TRBJ2-3. TRBV21-1 is listed as a pseudogene. The CDR3 covers 13 residues. In DNA, the CDR3 is TGTGCCAGCACTCTCCTCAACGGATTGGGGCAGTATTTT. It is translated as CASTLLNGLGQYF.

The V and J genes are TRBV6-5 and TRBJ1-3; D remains unclear. V lost 7 bases to trimming and J lost 0 bases, with 10 bases between them. CDR1 and CDR2 from the germline V gene are MNHEY and SVGAGI. The CDR3 totals 14 residues. The CDR3 DNA is TGTGCCAGCAAAGCGATGAGCTCTGGAAACACCATATATTTT. It is translated as CASKAMSSGNTIYF.

To note about this clone: The germline gene is not matched at one end of the junction; a read error may be the cause. The CDR3 DNA sequence: TGTGCCAGCAGTGAAAGTCTAACGGGGGGCAATCAGCCCCGGCATTTT. As protein: CASSESLTGGNQPRHF. The chain is built from TRBV2 and TRBJ1-5; possibly TRBD1 for D (6 bases). Germline-derived CDR1 and CDR2 are SNHLY and FYNNEI. The CDR3 sequence is 16 residues long.

V and J are TRBV30 and TRBJ1-2, with D perhaps matching TRBD1 (6 bases). Germline CDR1 is GTSNPN and CDR2 is SVGIG (reference sequence). V was pared by 2 bases and J by 2 bases, with 12 bases between. The CDR3 runs 14 residues. CDR3 nucleotide sequence: TGTGCCTGGAGTCCCGGGCAGGGGAACTATGGCTACACCTTC. Protein product: CAWSPGQGNYGYTF.

The chain employs TRBV14 and TRBJ1-3; D gene unclear. Looked up from germline, CDR1 is SGHDN and CDR2 is FVKESK. Trimming removed 1 base from V and 8 bases from J, with 9 bases in between. This CDR3 contains 13 residues. In DNA form, the CDR3 reads TGTGCCAGCAGCCAAGTGGGGAGGGACACCATATATTTT. Protein sequence: CASSQVGRDTIYF. Supplemented by reference TRBV14 and TRBJ1-3, the full variable domain reads EAGVTQFPSHSVIEKGQTVTLRCDPISGHDNLYWYRRVMGKEIKFLLHFVKESKQDESGMPNNRFLAERTGGTYSTLKVQPAELEDSGVYFCASSQVGRDTIYFGEGSWLTVV.